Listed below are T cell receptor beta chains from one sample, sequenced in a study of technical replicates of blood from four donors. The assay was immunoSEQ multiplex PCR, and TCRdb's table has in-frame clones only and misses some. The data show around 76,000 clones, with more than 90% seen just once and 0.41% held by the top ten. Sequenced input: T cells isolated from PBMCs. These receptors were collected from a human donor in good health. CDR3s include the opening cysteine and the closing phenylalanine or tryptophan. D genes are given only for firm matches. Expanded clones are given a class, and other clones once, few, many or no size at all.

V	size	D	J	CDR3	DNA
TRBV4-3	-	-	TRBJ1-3	CASSQDQRSSGNTIYF	TGCGCCAGCAGCCAAGACCAAAGGAGCTCTGGAAACACCATATATTTT
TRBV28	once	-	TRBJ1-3	CASGVQGSGNTIYF	TGTGCCAGCGGGGTACAGGGTTCTGGAAACACCATATATTTT
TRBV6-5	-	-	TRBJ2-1	CAAGRSSYNEQFF	TGTGCCGCGGGGAGGAGCTCCTACAATGAGCAGTTCTTC
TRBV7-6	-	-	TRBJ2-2	CASSTSFLITGELFF	TGTGCCAGCAGCACCAGTTTTTTGATCACCGGGGAGCTGTTTTTT
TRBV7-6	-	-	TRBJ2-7	CASSFDGTYEQYF	TGTGCCAGCAGCTTTGACGGGACCTACGAGCAGTACTTC
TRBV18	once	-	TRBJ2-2	CASSPFSSGNTGELFF	TGTGCCAGCTCACCTTTCTCTTCAGGGAACACCGGGGAGCTGTTTTTT
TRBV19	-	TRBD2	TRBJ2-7	CASRTSGSSYEQYF	TGTGCCAGTCGTACTAGCGGGAGCTCCTACGAGCAGTACTTC
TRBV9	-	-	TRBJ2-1	CASSAPIKGTHVNEQFF	TGTGCCAGCAGCGCCCCTATTAAGGGGACACATGTGAATGAGCAGTTCTTC
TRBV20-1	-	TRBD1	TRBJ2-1	CSAETGGEQFF	TGCAGTGCTGAGACAGGGGGTGAGCAGTTCTTC
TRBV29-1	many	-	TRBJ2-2	CSVEGLRTGELFF	TGCAGCGTTGAAGGTTTGAGGACCGGGGAGCTGTTTTTT
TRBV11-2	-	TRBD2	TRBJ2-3	CASSLDGPAGGPLGTDTQYF	TGTGCCAGCAGCTTAGATGGCCCAGCGGGAGGGCCGCTAGGCACAGATACGCAGTATTTT
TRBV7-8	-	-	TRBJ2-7	CASSLGTRLSSYEQYF	TGTGCCAGCAGCTTAGGTACTAGGTTAAGCTCCTACGAGCAGTACTTC
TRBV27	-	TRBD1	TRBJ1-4	CASSLNFKTTGGMKKLFF	TGTGCCAGCAGTTTAAATTTTAAGACGACAGGGGGGATGAAAAAACTGTTTTTT
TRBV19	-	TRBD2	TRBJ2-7	CASSILSAGGPGYEQYF	TGTGCCAGTAGTATTTTATCGGCGGGAGGCCCAGGGTACGAGCAGTACTTC
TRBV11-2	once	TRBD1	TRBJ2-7	CASSSGQVYEQYF	TGTGCCAGCAGCTCAGGACAGGTCTACGAGCAGTACTTC
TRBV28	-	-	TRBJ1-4	CASSNQGFSNEKLFF	TGTGCCAGCAGTAACCAGGGGTTTTCCAATGAAAAACTGTTTTTT
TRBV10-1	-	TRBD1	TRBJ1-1	CASRSDRVDTEAFF	TGCGCCAGCAGGTCGGACAGGGTGGACACTGAAGCTTTCTTT
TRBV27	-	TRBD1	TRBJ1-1	CASSTTGGRAEAFF	TGTGCCAGCAGTACCACAGGGGGCAGAGCTGAAGCTTTCTTT
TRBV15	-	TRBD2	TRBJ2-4	CATSRSGGRTTGATQYF	TGTGCCACCAGCAGAAGTGGCGGGAGGACGACGGGGGCCACCCAGTACTTC
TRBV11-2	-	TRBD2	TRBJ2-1	CASSFTSGTNNEQFF	TGTGCCAGCAGCTTTACAAGCGGGACTAACAATGAGCAGTTCTTC
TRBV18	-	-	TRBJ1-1	CASSPSGGTQNTEAFF	TGTGCCAGCTCACCATCGGGGGGAACTCAGAACACTGAAGCTTTCTTT
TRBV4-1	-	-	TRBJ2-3	CASSQVGGFTDTQYF	TGCGCCAGCAGCCAAGTAGGCGGGTTCACAGATACGCAGTATTTT
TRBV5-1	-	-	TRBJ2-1	CASSLAPFNEQFF	TGCGCCAGCAGCTTGGCCCCCTTCAATGAGCAGTTCTTC
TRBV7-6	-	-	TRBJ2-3	CASSLPGGTDTQYF	TGTGCCAGCAGCTTACCGGGAGGCACAGATACGCAGTATTTT
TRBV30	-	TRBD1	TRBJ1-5	CAWGDRGGRPQHF	TGTGCCTGGGGCGACAGGGGGGGTCGTCCCCAGCATTTT
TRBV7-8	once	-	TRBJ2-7	CASSLDSGYEQYF	TGTGCCAGCAGCTTAGACTCTGGCTACGAGCAGTACTTC
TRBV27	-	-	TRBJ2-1	CASSRTMGYNEQFF	TGTGCCAGCAGTCGGACTATGGGATACAATGAGCAGTTCTTC
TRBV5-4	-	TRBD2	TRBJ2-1	CASSPGLAGPSSYNEQFF	TGTGCCAGCAGCCCAGGACTAGCGGGACCCAGCTCCTACAATGAGCAGTTCTTC
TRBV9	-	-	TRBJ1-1	CASSARQGDEAFF	TGTGCCAGCAGCGCCAGGCAGGGTGATGAAGCTTTCTTT
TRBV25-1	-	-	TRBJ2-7	CASSLYYEQYF	TGTGCCAGCAGCCTATACTACGAGCAGTACTTC
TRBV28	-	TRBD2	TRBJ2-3	CASSLPAGVLADTQYF	TGTGCCAGCAGTTTACCTGCGGGAGTCTTAGCAGATACGCAGTATTTT
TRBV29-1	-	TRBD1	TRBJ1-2	CSTSNTAARGGYTF	TGCAGCACCTCAAACACTGCGGCCAGGGGGGGCTACACCTTC
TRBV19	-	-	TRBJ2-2	CASIKWGGYTGELFF	TGTGCCAGTATCAAATGGGGCGGTTACACCGGGGAGCTGTTTTTT
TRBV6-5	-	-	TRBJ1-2	CASSYSSTAYGYTF	TGTGCCAGCAGTTACTCGAGTACAGCCTATGGCTACACCTTC
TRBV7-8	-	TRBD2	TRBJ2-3	CASSSRRASGSSDTQYF	TGTGCCAGCAGCTCTCGACGGGCTAGCGGGAGTTCAGATACGCAGTATTTT
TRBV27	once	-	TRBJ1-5	CASSLSGFGLNQPQHF	TGTGCCAGCAGTTTGTCAGGGTTTGGGCTAAATCAGCCCCAGCATTTT
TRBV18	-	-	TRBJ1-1	CASSPIEGGLTFF	TGTGCCAGCTCACCAATTGAGGGGGGGCTGACTTTCTTT
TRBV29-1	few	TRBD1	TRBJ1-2	CSTPTGTYGYTF	TGCAGCACCCCGACAGGGACCTATGGCTACACCTTC
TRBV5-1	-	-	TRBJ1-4	CASRPSYRRDNEKLFF	TGCGCCAGCAGACCGAGTTACAGGAGGGATAATGAAAAACTGTTTTTT
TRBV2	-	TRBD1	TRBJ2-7	CASRVQGVGTYEQYF	TGTGCCAGCAGAGTACAGGGGGTCGGTACCTACGAGCAGTACTTC
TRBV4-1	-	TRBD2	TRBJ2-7	CASSLRTSGYEQYF	TGCGCCAGCAGCCTCAGGACTAGCGGTTACGAGCAGTACTTC